Following are 5 T cell receptor beta chains from one sample sequenced in a study of blood T cells in healthy people across ages (dated by TCRdb to about 2015). The library was built by means of 5' RACE. Sequencing was performed on an Illumina HiSeq 2500. A second PCR of roughly 7 to 11 cycles was performed with a sample-barcoded 5' primer and a J-beta primer mix. In-frame beta chains were kept once TCRdb had trimmed the public reads at Q25 with fastp and called clones with MiXCR. Every CDR3 protein is listed once, alongside the most common genes and DNA of its rows. The sample includes more than 1,000,000 distinct CDR3 sequences, with 20% to 25% observed a single time. In total, the top ten clones hold less than 0.75% of the sample. These data also featured in a second study, about T cells of mothers and their children.

The sequenced sample was blood. The receptor set was obtained from a girl aged 2 to 10 in good health.

The chain combines TRBV12-3 or TRBV12-4 with TRBJ2-7; TRBD2 matches at 8 bases. The CDR3 length is 13 residues. The V gene end was trimmed by 3 bases and the J gene end by 6 bases; junction bases not matched to a gene: 4. The CDR3 DNA reads as TGTGCCAGCAGTTTTGTCACTAGCGGCGAGCAGTACTTC. Translated, it gives CASSFVTSGEQYF.

The chain recombines TRBV12-3 or TRBV12-4 with TRBJ2-5; D remains ambiguous. The V end was cut by 6 bases, the J end by 2 bases, with 10 bases between. The CDR3 totals 13 residues. Written as DNA, the CDR3 is TGTGCCAGCAGCGTCATTGAGCAAGAGACCCAGTACTTC. It specifies CASSVIEQETQYF.

The J gene is TRBJ2-5, the V gene TRBV3-1; 8 bases agree with TRBD1. Trimming at V came to 1 base and at J to 3 bases, leaving 4 bases not matched to a gene. CDR1 is LGHDT and CDR2 is YNNKEL in the germline V gene (reference sequence). CDR3 length: 15 residues. CDR3 bases: TGTGCCAGCAGCCAAGGGACAGGGAACGAAGAGACCCAGTACTTC. Translated: CASSQGTGNEETQYF.

This sequence joins TRBV3-1 and TRBJ2-1; 7 bases align to TRBD1. The CDR3 extends over 14 amino acids. CDR1 LGHDT and CDR2 YNNKEL come from the germline V gene (reference sequence). Unmatched junction bases numbered 8, after V lost 3 bases and J lost 9 bases. CDR3 DNA sequence: TGTGCCAGCAGCCAGATGACAGGGATTAGTGAGCAGTTCTTC. This codes for CASSQMTGISEQFF.

This clonotype was counted between two and nine times. This chain joins TRBV27 and TRBJ2-1, with 9 bases identical to TRBD1. Looked up from germline, CDR1 is MNHEY and CDR2 is SMNVEV (reference sequence). Trimming removed 7 bases from V and 5 bases from J; junction bases left unmatched: 9. The CDR3 has 15 residues. CDR3 coding DNA: TGTGCCAGCAAGGGGGACAGGGTGCTCAACAATGAGCAGTTCTTC. It codes for CASKGDRVLNNEQFF.